Listed below are T cell receptor beta chains from one sample, sequenced in a study of blood T cell repertoires in COVID-19. Here immunoSEQ multiplex PCR was the method, and the copy in TCRdb shows in-frame clones only, minus some. The sample contains about 180,000 clones, around 90% of which appear only once. Sample: PBMCs or T cells enriched from blood (not recorded which). The receptor set was obtained from a woman aged 18-30 years who had recovered from COVID-19. Each CDR3 is given with its conserved first and last residue. Fields, in order: D gene, V gene, CDR3 length, clone size, J gene, CDR3 DNA, CDR3 protein. D genes are given only for firm matches. The size of a clone is reported for some rows only, either as once, few or many, or as a class for expanded clones.

D gene: -; V gene: TRBV7-8; CDR3 length: 17; clone size: -; J gene: TRBJ1-1; CDR3 DNA: TGTAGATGTCGACAATCCCTGGCGCGTCGGATGAACACTGAAGCTTTCTTT; CDR3 protein: CRCRQSLARRMNTEAFF
D gene: -; V gene: TRBV7-2; CDR3 length: 15; clone size: -; J gene: TRBJ2-3; CDR3 DNA: TGTGCCAGCAGCTTAGTAGTGGGCAGCACAGATACGCAGTATTTT; CDR3 protein: CASSLVVGSTDTQYF
D gene: TRBD1; V gene: TRBV4-3; CDR3 length: 15; clone size: -; J gene: TRBJ1-2; CDR3 DNA: TGCGCCAGCAGCCAAGTTTGGCGACAGGGTGCGAGCTACACCTTC; CDR3 protein: CASSQVWRQGASYTF
D gene: -; V gene: TRBV5-6; CDR3 length: 14; clone size: -; J gene: TRBJ1-1; CDR3 DNA: TGTGCCAGCAGCCCGGAGGCGACAGGTCTGAGGGCTTTCTTT; CDR3 protein: CASSPEATGLRAFF
D gene: -; V gene: TRBV4-3; CDR3 length: 16; clone size: -; J gene: TRBJ1-2; CDR3 DNA: TGCGCCAGCAGCCAAGATAGGGCAGGGTTGAACTATGGCTACACCTTC; CDR3 protein: CASSQDRAGLNYGYTF
D gene: TRBD2; V gene: TRBV6-1; CDR3 length: 18; clone size: -; J gene: TRBJ2-5; CDR3 DNA: TGTGCCAGCAGTGGCGGGACTAGCGGACTTCTGGGCCTTGAGACCCAGTACTTC; CDR3 protein: CASSGGTSGLLGLETQYF
D gene: -; V gene: TRBV21-1; CDR3 length: 18; clone size: -; J gene: TRBJ2-5; CDR3 DNA: TGTGCCAGCAGCCGAAGGGGAAGTGCGGGGGTATCCGTAGAGACCCAGTACTTC; CDR3 protein: CASSRRGSAGVSVETQYF
D gene: -; V gene: TRBV7-8; CDR3 length: 15; clone size: -; J gene: TRBJ2-2; CDR3 DNA: TGTGCCAGCAGCTTATCTGGCCCCCTAGCCGGGGAGCTGTTTTTT; CDR3 protein: CASSLSGPLAGELFF
D gene: TRBD1; V gene: TRBV19; CDR3 length: 18; clone size: -; J gene: TRBJ1-4; CDR3 DNA: TGTGCCAGTAGGAGTACAGGGGGACCCCTAAGTGCGGATGAAAAACTGTTTTTT; CDR3 protein: CASRSTGGPLSADEKLFF
D gene: -; V gene: TRBV6-5; CDR3 length: 13; clone size: once; J gene: TRBJ1-4; CDR3 DNA: TGTGCCAGCAGACAATATAATAATGAAAAACTGTTTTTT; CDR3 protein: CASRQYNNEKLFF
D gene: -; V gene: TRBV11-2; CDR3 length: 15; clone size: -; J gene: TRBJ1-3; CDR3 DNA: TGTGCCAGCAGGCAGGGTGACTTGACTGGAAACACCATATATTTT; CDR3 protein: CASRQGDLTGNTIYF
D gene: TRBD2; V gene: TRBV28; CDR3 length: 15; clone size: -; J gene: TRBJ2-1; CDR3 DNA: TGTGCCACCCTTAATGGAGCGGGAGCTTTAGATGAGCAGTTCTTC; CDR3 protein: CATLNGAGALDEQFF
D gene: TRBD2; V gene: TRBV2; CDR3 length: 18; clone size: -; J gene: TRBJ2-2; CDR3 DNA: TGTGCCAGCAGAGAGAGGACTAGCGGGAGGATTGGCACCGGGGAGCTGTTTTTT; CDR3 protein: CASRERTSGRIGTGELFF
D gene: TRBD2; V gene: TRBV19; CDR3 length: 16; clone size: -; J gene: TRBJ2-1; CDR3 DNA: TGTGCCAGTAGTATCGCGACTAGCGGGAGGTACAATGAGCAGTTCTTC; CDR3 protein: CASSIATSGRYNEQFF
D gene: -; V gene: TRBV5-1; CDR3 length: 14; clone size: -; J gene: TRBJ2-7; CDR3 DNA: TGCGCCAGCAGAAGTGAGGCCCACTCCTACGAGCAGTACTTC; CDR3 protein: CASRSEAHSYEQYF
D gene: -; V gene: TRBV7-3; CDR3 length: 17; clone size: -; J gene: TRBJ2-1; CDR3 DNA: TGTGCCAGCAGCTTAAAAGGTCTGGCGGGACCCTACAATGAGCAGTTCTTC; CDR3 protein: CASSLKGLAGPYNEQFF
D gene: -; V gene: TRBV19; CDR3 length: 13; clone size: -; J gene: TRBJ2-1; CDR3 DNA: TGTGCCAGTAGTCCCTATTTCGCCAATGAGCAGTTCTTC; CDR3 protein: CASSPYFANEQFF
D gene: TRBD1; V gene: TRBV18; CDR3 length: 15; clone size: -; J gene: TRBJ2-3; CDR3 DNA: TGTGCCAGCTCACCGGGACAGGGGGCCGCAGATACGCAGTATTTT; CDR3 protein: CASSPGQGAADTQYF
D gene: -; V gene: TRBV11-2; CDR3 length: 14; clone size: few; J gene: TRBJ2-7; CDR3 DNA: TGTGCCAGCAGCTTAGTCGGGGGGCCTTACGAGCAGTACTTC; CDR3 protein: CASSLVGGPYEQYF
D gene: TRBD1; V gene: TRBV12-3/TRBV12-4; CDR3 length: 13; clone size: -; J gene: TRBJ2-7; CDR3 DNA: TGTGCCAGCAGTTTGGACAGGAGCTACGAGCAGTACTTC; CDR3 protein: CASSLDRSYEQYF
D gene: -; V gene: TRBV15; CDR3 length: 15; clone size: -; J gene: TRBJ1-5; CDR3 DNA: TGTGCCACCAGCAGAGTAGGGGGGGGTCGGCAGCCCCAGCATTTT; CDR3 protein: CATSRVGGGRQPQHF
D gene: TRBD2; V gene: TRBV28; CDR3 length: 15; clone size: -; J gene: TRBJ2-7; CDR3 DNA: TGTGCCAGCAGTCCGACCACTAGCGGGAGGTACGAGCAGTACTTC; CDR3 protein: CASSPTTSGRYEQYF
D gene: -; V gene: TRBV27; CDR3 length: 16; clone size: -; J gene: TRBJ1-4; CDR3 DNA: TGTGCCAGCAGTTTAACCCGTGGAGCAACTAATGAAAAACTGTTTTTT; CDR3 protein: CASSLTRGATNEKLFF
D gene: -; V gene: TRBV19; CDR3 length: 17; clone size: -; J gene: TRBJ1-1; CDR3 DNA: TGTGCCAGTTCGCCCAAACGGGGGGCGGTACAGAACACTGAAGCTTTCTTT; CDR3 protein: CASSPKRGAVQNTEAFF
D gene: -; V gene: TRBV28; CDR3 length: 19; clone size: -; J gene: TRBJ2-2; CDR3 DNA: TGTGCCAGTACAAATACCGGGTCCTACATTCTCAAAAACACCGGGGAGCTGTTTTTT; CDR3 protein: CASTNTGSYILKNTGELFF
D gene: -; V gene: TRBV7-9; CDR3 length: 11; clone size: -; J gene: TRBJ2-7; CDR3 DNA: TGTGCCAGCAGTTTAAGCGGCGAGCAGTACTTC; CDR3 protein: CASSLSGEQYF
D gene: TRBD2; V gene: TRBV3-1/TRBV3-2; CDR3 length: 16; clone size: -; J gene: TRBJ2-3; CDR3 DNA: TGTGCCAGCAGCCCCCTCGAGCGGGAGTTGCCAGATACGCAGTATTTT; CDR3 protein: CASSPLERELPDTQYF
D gene: TRBD1; V gene: TRBV9; CDR3 length: 16; clone size: many; J gene: TRBJ1-4; CDR3 DNA: TGTGCCAGCAGCGATGGGACAGGAGCAACTAATGAAAAACTGTTTTTT; CDR3 protein: CASSDGTGATNEKLFF
D gene: -; V gene: TRBV3-1/TRBV3-2; CDR3 length: 13; clone size: -; J gene: TRBJ1-6; CDR3 DNA: TGTGCCAGCAGCCCTGACAGTAATTCACCCCTCCACTTT; CDR3 protein: CASSPDSNSPLHF
D gene: -; V gene: TRBV5-1; CDR3 length: 15; clone size: few; J gene: TRBJ1-5; CDR3 DNA: TGCGCCAGCAGCTTGGAGGGGGGGGACAATCAGCCCCAGCATTTT; CDR3 protein: CASSLEGGDNQPQHF
D gene: -; V gene: TRBV7-8; CDR3 length: 14; clone size: -; J gene: TRBJ1-4; CDR3 DNA: TGTGCCAGCAGCCCGTTTGCAACTAATGAAAAACTGTTTTTT; CDR3 protein: CASSPFATNEKLFF
D gene: -; V gene: TRBV7-9; CDR3 length: 12; clone size: once; J gene: TRBJ2-1; CDR3 DNA: TGTGCCAGCAGCACGGAGGGCAATGAGCAGTTCTTC; CDR3 protein: CASSTEGNEQFF
D gene: -; V gene: TRBV5-8; CDR3 length: 14; clone size: -; J gene: TRBJ1-5; CDR3 DNA: TGTGCCAGCAGCTTGATTGGGCCAGATCAGCCCCAGCATTTT; CDR3 protein: CASSLIGPDQPQHF
D gene: TRBD1; V gene: TRBV11-2; CDR3 length: 14; clone size: few; J gene: TRBJ1-3; CDR3 DNA: TGTGCCAGCAGCTTAACAGGGGTAGGAAACACCATATATTTT; CDR3 protein: CASSLTGVGNTIYF
D gene: -; V gene: TRBV4-1; CDR3 length: 15; clone size: -; J gene: TRBJ2-7; CDR3 DNA: TGCGCCAGCAGCGTAAGGGGTATCAACTCCTACGAGCAGTACTTC; CDR3 protein: CASSVRGINSYEQYF
D gene: -; V gene: TRBV12-3/TRBV12-4; CDR3 length: 12; clone size: -; J gene: TRBJ2-1; CDR3 DNA: TGTGCCAGCAGTTTCGGGGTAGGTGAGCAGTTCTTC; CDR3 protein: CASSFGVGEQFF
D gene: TRBD1; V gene: TRBV10-3; CDR3 length: 18; clone size: -; J gene: TRBJ2-1; CDR3 DNA: TGTGCCATCAGTGAGCTTTATACCGGGACAGGCTCCTACAATGAGCAGTTCTTC; CDR3 protein: CAISELYTGTGSYNEQFF
D gene: TRBD1; V gene: TRBV7-9; CDR3 length: 17; clone size: -; J gene: TRBJ1-1; CDR3 DNA: TGTGCCAGCAGCTTAGAGACAGGGGATGATGTTGGCACTGAAGCTTTCTTT; CDR3 protein: CASSLETGDDVGTEAFF
D gene: TRBD2; V gene: TRBV2; CDR3 length: 14; clone size: -; J gene: TRBJ2-5; CDR3 DNA: TGTGCCAGCAGTAATCCGGGACTAGGGGAGACCCAGTACTTC; CDR3 protein: CASSNPGLGETQYF
D gene: TRBD1; V gene: TRBV18; CDR3 length: 16; clone size: -; J gene: TRBJ1-5; CDR3 DNA: TGTGCCAGCTCCCTGGAGGGGGCGGGCAGCAATCAGCCCCAGCATTTT; CDR3 protein: CASSLEGAGSNQPQHF
D gene: -; V gene: TRBV7-2; CDR3 length: 14; clone size: -; J gene: TRBJ1-2; CDR3 DNA: TGTGCCAGCACCACTCCCCAGGGGAACTATGGCTACACCTTC; CDR3 protein: CASTTPQGNYGYTF
D gene: TRBD2; V gene: TRBV9; CDR3 length: 15; clone size: -; J gene: TRBJ2-7; CDR3 DNA: TGTGCCAGCAGCGTAGTGTCGCGGGGGGACTACGAGCAGTACTTC; CDR3 protein: CASSVVSRGDYEQYF
D gene: TRBD1; V gene: TRBV28; CDR3 length: 16; clone size: -; J gene: TRBJ1-5; CDR3 DNA: TGTGCCGCGGGGGAGGGACAGGGGACCCCCAATCAGCCCCAGCATTTT; CDR3 protein: CAAGEGQGTPNQPQHF
D gene: TRBD2; V gene: TRBV9; CDR3 length: 17; clone size: -; J gene: TRBJ2-3; CDR3 DNA: TGTGCCAGCAGCGAACGGACTAGCGGGAGGAGGACAGATACGCAGTATTTT; CDR3 protein: CASSERTSGRRTDTQYF
D gene: -; V gene: TRBV30; CDR3 length: 13; clone size: -; J gene: TRBJ2-3; CDR3 DNA: TGTGCCTGGAGTGTGGCTAGCACAGATACGCAGTATTTT; CDR3 protein: CAWSVASTDTQYF
D gene: TRBD1; V gene: TRBV5-6; CDR3 length: 12; clone size: -; J gene: TRBJ1-2; CDR3 DNA: TGTGCCAGCAGCCCGGGACAGTATGGCTACACCTTC; CDR3 protein: CASSPGQYGYTF
D gene: -; V gene: TRBV2; CDR3 length: 12; clone size: -; J gene: TRBJ2-2; CDR3 DNA: TGTGCCAGCAAGATAGCGTCCGGGGAGCTGTTTTTT; CDR3 protein: CASKIASGELFF
D gene: TRBD2; V gene: TRBV7-9; CDR3 length: 16; clone size: once; J gene: TRBJ2-2; CDR3 DNA: TGTGCCAGCAGCTTACGGGGAGGGCCGGGAACCGGGGAGCTGTTTTTT; CDR3 protein: CASSLRGGPGTGELFF
D gene: TRBD1; V gene: TRBV6-4; CDR3 length: 15; clone size: -; J gene: TRBJ2-1; CDR3 DNA: TGTGCCAGCAGTGACTCCGGACAGGGGGACAATGAGCAGTTCTTC; CDR3 protein: CASSDSGQGDNEQFF
D gene: -; V gene: TRBV27; CDR3 length: 13; clone size: few; J gene: TRBJ1-6; CDR3 DNA: TGTGCCAGCAGTCCTACTTATAATTCACCCCTCCACTTT; CDR3 protein: CASSPTYNSPLHF